The TCR beta chain described here comes from a study of blood T cell repertoires in COVID-19. Across the study: From the United States, Italy and Spain came samples of acute and convalescent COVID-19.

The CDR3 totals 12 residues. V was cut by 6 bases and J by 4 bases, with 4 bases left in between. TCRdb's table, derived via immunoSEQ multiplex PCR, lists solely in-frame clones and lacks some. This table has some 41,000 clones, less than 85% appearing once. The TCR originated in a woman in her sixties or seventies with acute or convalescent COVID-19. V usage is TRBV12-3 or TRBV12-4 and J usage is TRBJ1-6; D gene uncertain. Sample: peripheral blood. The CDR3 spells CASRLYNSPLHF. CDR3 DNA: TGTGCCAGCAGGCTATATAATTCACCCCTCCACTTT.